The 18 T cell receptor beta chains in this list originate from one sample, sequenced in a study of OX40 agonist ivuxolimab in advanced cancers. Libraries were prepared by immunoSEQ multiplex PCR; TCRdb keeps only in-frame clonotypes and omits some of them. In the table there are 82,000 or so clones, 80% to 95% of which are singletons. The specimen comprised CD4+ or CD8+ T cells sorted from blood, sampled in a trial of the OX40 agonist ivuxolimab. All receptors come from an adult with an advanced solid tumor such as melanoma, head and neck, liver or kidney cancer.

This clone was counted a few times. CDR3 residues: CASSQGGTAKNIQYF. The CDR3 nucleotides read TGCGCCAGCAGTCAGGGGGGAACTGCCAAAAACATTCAGTACTTC. This chain connects TRBV5-1 to TRBJ2-4; perhaps TRBD1 as D (7 bases). Germline CDR1 is SGHRS and CDR2 is YFSETQ. The V end was cut by 5 bases, the J end by 1 base, with 13 bases between. The CDR3 is 15 residues long.

The chain uses TRBV7-3 and TRBJ2-2; 15 bases match TRBD2. This CDR3 has 18 amino acids. The V segment lost 2 bases and the J segment 7 bases; nucleotides outside the gene matches: 8. Germline V CDR1 and CDR2: SGHTA, FQGTGA. CDR3 sequence reads: CASSLGTSGRSPIGELFF. The CDR3 DNA follows: TGTGCCAGCAGCTTAGGGACTAGCGGGAGGTCCCCTATCGGGGAGCTGTTTTTT.

The chain is built from TRBV5-1 and TRBJ1-1, with unresolved D. Per germline, CDR1 SGHRS and CDR2 YFSETQ. The CDR3 length is 13 residues. V lost 3 bases and J 8 bases, leaving 14 bases between the germline ends. CDR3 bases: TGCGCCAGCAGCTCAGCTGGGCGCCCGGAAGCTTTCTTT. This gives the protein CASSSAGRPEAFF.

The DNA for the CDR3 is TGTGCCGGTAACAGGTTAAACACTGAAGCTTTCTTT. Its protein is CAGNRLNTEAFF. The gene calls are TRBV30 and TRBJ1-1; D is possibly TRBD1 (5 bases). The germline V and J ends were trimmed by 8 bases and 2 bases, with 12 bases remaining between them. The CDR3 totals 12 residues. Germline loops: CDR1 GTSNPN, CDR2 SVGIG (reference sequence). The full variable domain, with the rest looked up from reference TRBV30 and TRBJ1-1, is SQTIHQWPATLVQPVGSPLSLECTVEGTSNPNLYWYRQAAGRGLQLLFYSVGIGQISSEVPQNLSASRPQDRQFILSSKKLLLSDSGFYLCAGNRLNTEAFFGQGTRLTVV.

This clone turned up a few times. Other DNA sequences in the sample encode the same CDR3. The rearrangement uses TRBV6-5 and TRBJ1-1; D is undetermined. The length of the CDR3 is 13 residues. V was pared by 6 bases and J by 2 bases, with 10 bases between. Germline CDR1 reads MNHEY; CDR2 reads SVGAGI. This chain's CDR3 is CASRRTLNTEAFF. The CDR3 nucleotides are TGTGCCAGCAGGCGTACACTTAACACTGAAGCTTTCTTT.

The chain has TRBV5-4 and TRBJ1-1; D is unresolved. Per germline, CDR1 SGHNT and CDR2 YYREEE (reference sequence). V lost 0 bases, J lost 2 bases, and 2 bases lay in between. The CDR3 is 12 amino acids. CDR3 DNA sequence: TGTGCCAGCAGCTTGGTTAACACTGAAGCTTTCTTT. Its translation: CASSLVNTEAFF.

V and J are TRBV10-3 and TRBJ2-7; TRBD2 matches at 7 bases. Germline trimming cut 10 bases from V and 1 base from J; bases unmatched to any gene: 25. CDR1 ENHRY and CDR2 SYGVKD come from the germline V gene. The CDR3 loop spans 19 amino acids. CDR3: CATFEAGGSSRGASYEQYF. The DNA of the CDR3 is TGTGCCACGTTTGAGGCTGGCGGGAGCTCCAGAGGAGCATCCTACGAGCAGTACTTC.

This sequence joins TRBV5-1 and TRBJ1-1, with D maybe TRBD1 (5 bases). With 0 bases removed from V and 4 bases from J, the gap between germline ends came to 10 bases. Germline V lookup: CDR1 SGHRS, CDR2 YFSETQ. This CDR3 is 14 amino acids long. CDR3 sequence reads: CASSLGEGITEAFF. CDR3 in DNA: TGCGCCAGCAGCTTGGGTGAGGGGATCACTGAAGCTTTCTTT.

Written as DNA, the CDR3 is TGTGCCAGCAGTTTAGATGGGCCCCTCGGGACCGTGAACACCGGGGAGCTGTTTTTT. Amino acid sequence: CASSLDGPLGTVNTGELFF. The chain recombines TRBV28 with TRBJ2-2; D assignment may be TRBD1 or TRBD2 (5 bases each). The CDR3 has 19 residues. V dropped 2 bases and J dropped 1 base, with 20 bases sitting between them. Germline V gene data show CDR1 as MDHEN and CDR2 as SYDVKM. The full variable domain, completed using reference TRBV28 and TRBJ2-2, is DVKVTQSSRYLVKRTGEKVFLECVQDMDHENMFWYRQDPGLGLRLIYFSYDVKMKEKGDIPEGYSVSREKKERFSLILESASTNQTSMYLCASSLDGPLGTVNTGELFFGEGSRLTVL.

The J gene is TRBJ2-7, the V gene TRBV7-9; the match to TRBD2 covers 7 bases. This CDR3 has 15 residues. CDR1 is SEHNR and CDR2 is FQNEAQ in the germline V gene (reference sequence). Trimming removed 5 bases from V and 3 bases from J; junction bases left unmatched: 10. The CDR3 reads CASSPLGGDHYEQYF. DNA for the CDR3: TGTGCCAGCAGCCCCTTGGGGGGGGACCACTACGAGCAGTACTTC.

The chain combines TRBV29-1 with TRBJ2-2, with D unresolved. V was clipped by 4 bases and J by 5 bases, with 2 bases between them. Germline lookup yields CDR1 SQVTM and CDR2 ANQGSEA. This CDR3 is built from 10 residues. The CDR3 DNA is TGCAGCGTTGTGACCGGGGAGCTGTTTTTT. This gives the protein CSVVTGELFF.

V and J are TRBV5-1 and TRBJ2-5, with D perhaps matching TRBD1 (6 bases). The CDR3 spans 15 residues. Looked up from germline, CDR1 is SGHRS and CDR2 is YFSETQ. The ends were cut back, 0 bases at V and 4 bases at J, with 13 bases in the middle. For the CDR3, the DNA is TGCGCCAGCAGCTTGGAAACAGGGATTGCAGAGACCCAGTACTTC. It specifies CASSLETGIAETQYF.

With regard to this clone: Compared with germline, one end of the junction differs, possibly owing to a read error. This rearrangement joins TRBV7-7 to TRBJ2-3; possibly TRBD1 or TRBD2 for D (7 bases each). The V gene's germline CDR1 is SSHAT and CDR2 FNYEAQ (reference sequence). The length of the CDR3 is 15 residues. The CDR3 nucleotides read TGTGCTAGCAGCCCCAGCAGGGGGGGGACAGATACGCAGTATTTT. Its translation is CASSPSRGGTDTQYF.

This clone was seen once. The V gene is TRBV5-5, the J gene TRBJ2-7; D not certain. Germline V gene data show CDR1 as SGHKS and CDR2 as YYEKEE (reference sequence). Trimming took off 2 bases at V and 0 bases at J, with 9 bases between the two ends. The CDR3 covers 14 residues. CDR3 sequence: CASSLLASSYEQYF. The DNA of the CDR3 is TGTGCCAGCAGCTTACTTGCGAGCTCCTACGAGCAGTACTTC.

The gene calls are TRBV30 and TRBJ1-4; 8 nucleotides align to TRBD1. Germline lookup yields CDR1 GTSNPN and CDR2 SVGIG (reference sequence). Germline trimming cut 3 bases from V and 5 bases from J; bases unmatched to any gene: 8. The length of the CDR3 is 15 residues. CDR3 amino acids: CAWRHNRGINEKLFF. CDR3 coding DNA: TGTGCCTGGAGACATAACAGGGGGATAAATGAAAAACTGTTTTTT.

This chain links TRBV9 with TRBJ2-1; TRBD2 aligns across 8 bases. Trimming cost V 4 bases and J 5 bases; bases outside gene matches: 8. The CDR3 is made up of 15 amino acids. From germline, CDR1 is SGDLS and CDR2 YYNGEE. CDR3 protein: CASSPRGGANNEQFF. The CDR3 DNA is TGTGCCAGCAGCCCCCGGGGGGGGGCAAACAATGAGCAGTTCTTC.

This rearrangement joins TRBV28 to TRBJ1-1; D not resolved. The length of the CDR3 is 13 residues. In germline, CDR1 is MDHEN, CDR2 SYDVKM. Trimming removed 8 bases from V and 1 base from J, with 11 bases in between. The CDR3 spells CASRDTTNTEAFF. The CDR3 nucleotides are TGTGCCAGCCGAGATACGACGAACACTGAAGCTTTCTTT. Filled out from reference TRBV28 and TRBJ1-1, the complete variable domain reads DVKVTQSSRYLVKRTGEKVFLECVQDMDHENMFWYRQDPGLGLRLIYFSYDVKMKEKGDIPEGYSVSREKKERFSLILESASTNQTSMYLCASRDTTNTEAFFGQGTRLTVV.

This chain connects TRBV30 to TRBJ1-6, with 7 bases identical to TRBD1. CDR3 length: 15 residues. Germline V CDR1 and CDR2: GTSNPN, SVGIG (reference sequence). V trimming: 0 bases; J trimming: 7 bases; junction bases outside the gene matches: 6. The CDR3 spells CAWSVLGGQNSPLHF. The CDR3 DNA reads as TGTGCCTGGAGTGTACTAGGGGGCCAGAATTCACCCCTCCACTTT.